These 18 T cell receptor beta chains share one sample of origin, sequenced in a study of blood T cell repertoires in COVID-19. This table comes from immunoSEQ multiplex PCR, and its TCRdb copy is limited to in-frame clones, with some not included. This sample has approximately 31,000 clones, with 80% to 95% found just once. The sequenced sample was peripheral blood. These receptors all stem from a man aged 55 to 70 with acute or convalescent COVID-19.

J is TRBJ1-1 and V is TRBV2; D remains ambiguous. This CDR3 is built from 11 residues. The germline CDR1 and CDR2 sequences are SNHLY and FYNNEI. V was clipped by 5 bases and J by 4 bases, with 5 bases between them. The CDR3 reads CASSPRTEAFF. As DNA, the CDR3 is TGTGCCAGCAGTCCCCGCACTGAAGCTTTCTTT. The full variable domain, completed using reference TRBV2 and TRBJ1-1, is EPEVTQTPSHQVTQMGQEVILRCVPISNHLYFYWYRQILGQKVEFLVSFYNNEISEKSEIFDDQFSVERPDGSNFTLKIRSTKLEDSAMYFCASSPRTEAFFGQGTRLTVV.

The rearrangement links TRBV9 to TRBJ2-2; 9 bases line up with TRBD1. CDR3 length: 16 amino acids. CDR1 and CDR2 from the germline V gene are SGDLS and YYNGEE. Trimming took 2 bases from V and 4 from J; bases not matched to a gene: 6. The CDR3: CASSVNRDRATGELFF. The CDR3, as DNA: TGTGCCAGCAGCGTGAACCGGGACAGGGCCACCGGGGAGCTGTTTTTT.

This clone was recorded only once. CDR3 sequence (DNA): TGTGCCAGCAGCTTTTCAGGGGGCTTTGGCTACACCTTC. The encoded protein is CASSFSGGFGYTF. The chain combines TRBV5-4 with TRBJ1-2, with 8 bases matching TRBD1. The J segment lost 7 bases and the V segment lost 2 bases, leaving 4 bases of the junction unmatched. From germline, CDR1 is SGHNT and CDR2 YYREEE (reference sequence). The CDR3 has 13 amino acids.

The rearrangement uses TRBV6-1 and TRBJ1-1; D is undetermined. Germline loops: CDR1 MNHNS, CDR2 SASEGT. This CDR3 is built from 11 residues. V was trimmed by 2 bases and J by 6 bases, leaving 4 bases between them. CDR3 nucleotides: TGTGCCAGCAGTGAATATTCTGAAGCTTTCTTT. It specifies CASSEYSEAFF.

This clone appeared once. The genes are TRBV6-5 and TRBJ1-2, with D perhaps TRBD1 (6 bases). There are 14 residues in the CDR3. CDR1 is MNHEY, CDR2 SVGAGI, per germline. Trimming left V 6 bases short and J 3 bases short, with 14 bases between. The CDR3: CASRTQGRYYGYTF. In nucleotides, the CDR3 is TGTGCCAGCAGGACGCAGGGGCGATACTATGGCTACACCTTC.

V and J are TRBV12-3 or TRBV12-4 and TRBJ1-2; D remains unclear. V gave up 3 bases and J gave up 5 bases, with 7 bases separating them. This CDR3 is built from 12 residues. Here the CDR3 reads CASSFGAYGYTF. CDR3 DNA sequence: TGTGCCAGCAGTTTTGGAGCTTATGGCTACACCTTC.

The chain carries TRBV2 and TRBJ2-2; a possible D gene is TRBD2 (5 bases). The CDR3 sequence is 14 residues long. Per the germline V gene, CDR1 is SNHLY and CDR2 is FYNNEI. V dropped 8 bases and J dropped 1 base, with 11 bases sitting between them. The CDR3 loop reads CASLGRMNTGELFF. The CDR3 DNA is TGTGCCAGCTTGGGGAGAATGAACACCGGGGAGCTGTTTTTT.

V gene TRBV5-1 combines with J gene TRBJ2-7; 8 bases are shared with TRBD1. This CDR3 region has 16 residues. With V trimmed by 0 bases and J by 0 bases, 5 bases remained unmatched. Germline V gene sequence: CDR1 SGHRS, CDR2 YFSETQ. The DNA of the CDR3 is TGCGCCAGCAGCTTGGGGACGGGACAGGTCTCCTACGAGCAGTACTTC. It is translated as CASSLGTGQVSYEQYF. The full variable domain, its missing parts supplied by reference TRBV5-1 and TRBJ2-7, is KAGVTQTPRYLIKTRGQQVTLSCSPISGHRSVSWYQQTPGQGLQFLFEYFSETQRNKGNFPGRFSGRQFSNSRSEMNVSTLELGDSALYLCASSLGTGQVSYEQYFGPGTRLTVT.

The chain combines TRBV3-1 (or the pseudogene TRBV3-2) with TRBJ2-7; a weak D match, TRBD2 (6 bases). The length of the CDR3 is 12 residues. The ends were cut back, 1 base at V and 7 bases at J, with 8 bases in the middle. Germline V lookup: CDR1 LGHDT, CDR2 YNNKEL (reference sequence). In DNA, the CDR3 is TGTGCCAGCAGCCAAGGGCGGGATGAGCAGTACTTC. Amino acids: CASSQGRDEQYF.

The chain is built from TRBV24-1 and TRBJ1-1; 8 bases align to TRBD1. V lost 7 bases and J lost 6; bases outside the gene matches: 6. Germline CDR1 is KGHDR and CDR2 is SFDVKD. The CDR3 has 13 amino acids. Written as DNA, the CDR3 is TGTGCCACCAGGGGCAGGGGGCGTCCTGAAGCTTTCTTT. Translating gives CATRGRGRPEAFF.

The CDR3 sequence: CASRARTGGYYGYTF. As DNA, the CDR3 is TGTGCCAGCAGGGCAAGGACAGGGGGCTACTATGGCTACACCTTC. V usage is TRBV6-5 and J usage is TRBJ1-2, with 11 bases identical to TRBD1. The V and J ends lost 6 bases and 3 bases, in that order; junction bases with no gene match: 6. Per germline, CDR1 MNHEY and CDR2 SVGAGI. CDR3 size: 15 residues.

This chain links TRBV27 with TRBJ2-1; the D gene is possibly TRBD1 (6 bases). CDR1 and CDR2 (germline): MNHEY, SMNVEV (reference sequence). The V end was cut by 0 bases, the J end by 5 bases, with 14 bases between. The length of the CDR3 is 16 residues. CDR3 DNA sequence: TGTGCCAGCAGTTTATCCAGCAGGGGTGGGGACAATGAGCAGTTCTTC. Its translation: CASSLSSRGGDNEQFF.

The V and J genes are TRBV7-6 and TRBJ2-1; D possibly corresponds to TRBD1 (5 bases). The CDR3 is 17 amino acids. Germline V CDR1 and CDR2: SGHVS, FNYEAQ. With 3 bases removed from V and 1 base from J, the gap between germline ends came to 16 bases. The CDR3 sequence is CASSFSQGGGSYNEQFF. The CDR3 region has the DNA TGTGCCAGCAGCTTTTCCCAGGGCGGTGGTTCCTACAATGAGCAGTTCTTC. Drawing the rest from reference TRBV7-6 and TRBJ2-1, the complete variable domain is GAGVSQSPRYKVTKRGQDVALRCDPISGHVSLYWYRQALGQGPEFLTYFNYEAQQDKSGLPNDRFSAERPEGSISTLTIQRTEQRDSAMYRCASSFSQGGGSYNEQFFGPGTRLTVL.

This clone was seen a handful of times. The gene calls are TRBV19 and TRBJ1-4, with 8 bases that match TRBD1. The CDR3 length is 14 residues. CDR1 and CDR2 from the germline V gene are LNHDA and SQIVND (reference sequence). V shed 3 bases and J 8 bases; nucleotides not matched to a gene: 5. Here the CDR3 DNA reads TGTGCCAGTAGTATCCAGGGGGCGCGAGAAAAACTGTTTTTT. Translated: CASSIQGAREKLFF. The entire variable domain, with the rest obtained from reference TRBV19 and TRBJ1-4, is as follows: DGGITQSPKYLFRKEGQNVTLSCEQNLNHDAMYWYRQDPGQGLRLIYYSQIVNDFQKGDIAEGYSVSREKKESFPLTVTSAQKNPTAFYLCASSIQGAREKLFFGSGTQLSVL.

V is TRBV5-1 and J is TRBJ2-1, with TRBD2 identical over 12 bases. J lost 5 bases, V lost 4 bases, and 4 bases had no gene match. The CDR3 extends over 15 amino acids. Germline lookup yields CDR1 SGHRS and CDR2 YFSETQ. Here the CDR3 DNA reads TGCGCCAGCAGCCCGACTAGCGGGAGCCACAATGAGCAGTTCTTC. As protein: CASSPTSGSHNEQFF.

CDR3 loop: CASRPGASGRTWAEQFF. CDR3 DNA sequence: TGTGCCAGTAGGCCGGGGGCTAGCGGGAGGACCTGGGCTGAGCAGTTCTTC. The chain links TRBV19 to TRBJ2-1; 11 bases line up with TRBD2. Germline CDR1 and CDR2: LNHDA and SQIVND (reference sequence). Trimming at V came to 6 bases and at J to 9 bases, leaving 16 bases not matched to a gene. This CDR3 is built from 17 residues.

This chain connects TRBV4-3 to TRBJ2-7; tentative D call: TRBD1 (6 bases). The CDR3 has 13 residues. Germline V gives CDR1 LGHNA, CDR2 YSLEER. V was cut by 0 bases and J by 4 bases, with 7 bases left in between. CDR3 region: CASSQDRGYEQYF. The CDR3, as DNA: TGCGCCAGCAGCCAAGATAGGGGGTACGAGCAGTACTTC.

The chain uses TRBV19 and TRBJ1-2; 9 nucleotides line up with TRBD1. Germline V gene data show CDR1 as LNHDA and CDR2 as SQIVND (reference sequence). This CDR3 has 16 amino acids. V shed 3 bases, J shed 5 bases, and the junction held 10 bases outside the gene matches. CDR3 nucleotides: TGTGCCAGTAGTATTCCCTCGACAGGGGGTAGGTATGGCTACACCTTC. Protein sequence: CASSIPSTGGRYGYTF.